This T cell receptor (beta chain) was sequenced during a study of cytomegalovirus exposure and HLA in healthy donors. The study ran its PCR with 60 Vbeta and 13 Jbeta primers. Data came from immunoSEQ multiplex PCR; TCRdb stores just in-frame clones and leaves some out. The data show more than 110,000 clones, with 65% to 80% seen just once and approximately 8.3% held by the top ten. CDR3 length equals 13 residues. Trimming removed 7 bases from V and 1 base from J, with 10 bases in between. CDR1 and CDR2 (germline): MDHEN, SYDVKM. The V call is TRBV28, the J call TRBJ1-1; D is ambiguous. Sequenced material: PBMCs. This TCR was sampled from a woman between 45 and 65 years old in good health and CMV-seropositive. The CDR3 loop reads CASKNLANTEAFF. CDR3 coding DNA: TGTGCCAGCAAAAATTTAGCGAACACTGAAGCTTTCTTT.